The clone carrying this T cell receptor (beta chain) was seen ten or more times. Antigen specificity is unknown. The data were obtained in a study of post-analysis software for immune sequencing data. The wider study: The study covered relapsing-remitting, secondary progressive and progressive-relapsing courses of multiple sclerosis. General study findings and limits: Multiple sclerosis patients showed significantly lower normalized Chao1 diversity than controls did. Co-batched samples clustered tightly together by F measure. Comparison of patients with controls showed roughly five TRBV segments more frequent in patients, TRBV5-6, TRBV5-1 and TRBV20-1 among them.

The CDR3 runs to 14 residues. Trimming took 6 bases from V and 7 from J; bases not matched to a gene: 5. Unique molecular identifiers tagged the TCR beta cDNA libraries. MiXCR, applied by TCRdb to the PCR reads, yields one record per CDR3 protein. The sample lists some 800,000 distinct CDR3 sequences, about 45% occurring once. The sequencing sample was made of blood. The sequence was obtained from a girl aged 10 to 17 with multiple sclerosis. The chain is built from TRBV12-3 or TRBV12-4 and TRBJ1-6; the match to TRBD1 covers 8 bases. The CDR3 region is CASSPGTGNSPLHF. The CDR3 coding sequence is TGTGCCAGCAGCCCCGGGACAGGAAATTCACCCCTCCACTTT.